This entry lists 19 T cell receptor beta chains sequenced from one sample in a study of neoadjuvant nivolumab and ipilimumab in lung cancer. Sequencing was performed with immunoSEQ multiplex PCR; in TCRdb, only in-frame clones are kept and a portion is missing. The sample yields about 27,000 clones, 75% to 80% seen once. Specimen: tumor tissue, collected after neoadjuvant nivolumab, alone or with ipilimumab, at or shortly before surgery. The receptors shown here come from an adult with non-small cell lung cancer.

This sequence joins TRBV20-1 and TRBJ2-7, with D hard to call. Deletions cut 3 bases from V and 3 bases from J, with 6 bases between. Germline CDR1 is DFQATT and CDR2 is SNEGSKA (reference sequence). The CDR3 has 11 residues. In nucleotides, the CDR3 is TGCAGTGCTAGTAAGGGCTACGAGCAGTACTTC. Translated, it gives CSASKGYEQYF.

The chain joins TRBV5-1 to TRBJ2-7; 8 bases line up with TRBD1. CDR1 is SGHRS, CDR2 YFSETQ, per germline. The CDR3 contains 16 residues. The J segment lost 6 bases and the V segment lost 2 bases, leaving 13 bases of the junction unmatched. The CDR3 nucleotides are TGCGCCAGCAGCTTAACCCCGGACAGGGTCCTGAGCGAGCAGTACTTC. Its protein is CASSLTPDRVLSEQYF. The variable domain in full, completed from reference TRBV5-1 and TRBJ2-7, reads KAGVTQTPRYLIKTRGQQVTLSCSPISGHRSVSWYQQTPGQGLQFLFEYFSETQRNKGNFPGRFSGRQFSNSRSEMNVSTLELGDSALYLCASSLTPDRVLSEQYFGPGTRLTVT.

The chain joins TRBV29-1 to TRBJ1-1; weak D call: TRBD1 (5 bases). V was shortened by 6 bases and J by 5 bases, with 16 bases between the two germline ends. CDR3 size: 13 residues. Per germline, CDR1 SQVTM and CDR2 ANQGSEA. The CDR3 bases are TGCAGCGTCGAAACACCCTGGGGGACTGAAGCTTTCTTT. This codes for CSVETPWGTEAFF.

This clone was seen a single time. The CDR3 DNA reads TGTGCCAGCAGTTCGACAGGGGAATTATGGAGCTACACCTTC. Protein: CASSSTGELWSYTF. V and J are TRBV6-5 and TRBJ1-2; TRBD1 matches at 8 bases. Germline values: CDR1 MNHEY, CDR2 SVGAGI. Trimming removed 4 bases from V and 9 bases from J; junction bases left unmatched: 10. This CDR3 comprises 14 residues.

The J gene is TRBJ2-7, the V gene TRBV7-6; D possibly matches TRBD1 or TRBD2 (5 bases each). V was cut by 2 bases and J by 1 base, with 12 bases left in between. The CDR3 runs 15 residues. Germline V lookup: CDR1 SGHVS, CDR2 FNYEAQ. As DNA, the CDR3 is TGTGCCAGCAGCTTAAGGGGACGTAAATCCTACGAGCAGTACTTC. Protein: CASSLRGRKSYEQYF. Together with reference TRBV7-6 and TRBJ2-7, the CDR3 gives the full variable domain: GAGVSQSPRYKVTKRGQDVALRCDPISGHVSLYWYRQALGQGPEFLTYFNYEAQQDKSGLPNDRFSAERPEGSISTLTIQRTEQRDSAMYRCASSLRGRKSYEQYFGPGTRLTVT.

This chain links TRBV29-1 with TRBJ2-3, with a weak D call TRBD2 (6 bases). CDR3 length equals 13 residues. Trimming removed 6 bases at V and 1 base at J, with 11 bases between. Germline loops: CDR1 SQVTM, CDR2 ANQGSEA. The CDR3 here is CSVLGGGTDTQYF. CDR3 DNA sequence: TGCAGCGTGTTGGGGGGAGGCACAGATACGCAGTATTTT.

V usage is TRBV2 and J usage is TRBJ1-1, with TRBD1 matching over 8 bases. The CDR3 extends over 15 amino acids. V was clipped by 4 bases and J by 5 bases; unmatched bases: 9. Germline assignment: CDR1 SNHLY and CDR2 FYNNEI. CDR3 sequence (DNA): TGTGCCAGCAGTGGGGGGGTAACAGGGGGGACTGAAGCTTTCTTT. The encoded protein is CASSGGVTGGTEAFF.

The sample holds one count of this clone. The chain links TRBV19 to TRBJ1-2; D unclear. Germline lookup yields CDR1 LNHDA and CDR2 SQIVND (reference sequence). The length of the CDR3 is 13 residues. The CDR3 reads CAVSGRDLYGYTF. DNA for the CDR3: TGTGCTGTTTCCGGGAGGGATTTGTATGGCTACACCTTC.

The chain is built from TRBV5-6 and TRBJ2-1; 7 nucleotides align to TRBD2. CDR3 size: 11 residues. Looked up from germline, CDR1 is SGHDT and CDR2 is YYEEEE. J was trimmed by 15 bases and V by 5 bases; bases with no gene match: 8. This CDR3 reads CASSSSGWAFF. As DNA, the CDR3 is TGTGCCAGCAGTTCTAGCGGATGGGCGTTCTTC.

V usage is TRBV9 and J usage is TRBJ2-7, with D perhaps given as TRBD1 or TRBD2 (5 bases each). Germline CDR1 is SGDLS and CDR2 is YYNGEE. The V and J ends lost 0 bases and 6 bases respectively, with 19 bases between them. The CDR3 covers 16 residues. CDR3 bases: TGTGCCAGCAGCGTAGAGCCCCAGGGACGGGGTAGCGAGCAGTACTTC. Encoded protein: CASSVEPQGRGSEQYF.

The chain combines TRBV29-1 with TRBJ2-5, with unresolved D. V lost 4 bases and J 4 bases, leaving 1 base between the germline ends. CDR1 SQVTM and CDR2 ANQGSEA come from the germline V gene. This CDR3 has 9 amino acids. The CDR3 spells CSVGETQYF. In DNA form, the CDR3 reads TGCAGCGTTGGAGAGACCCAGTACTTC.

This clone came up once. This chain connects TRBV19 to TRBJ1-5, with TRBD1 as a possible D gene (5 bases). Germline V gene data show CDR1 as LNHDA and CDR2 as SQIVND (reference sequence). This CDR3 is built from 16 residues. Trimming removed 1 base at V and 2 bases at J, with 12 bases between. The CDR3 DNA reads TGTGCCAGTAGTATAGTGGAGGGGTGGGGCAATCAGCCCCAGCATTTT. This translates into CASSIVEGWGNQPQHF.

The V and J genes are TRBV6-5 and TRBJ1-1; 7 nucleotides align to TRBD1. J lost 5 bases, V lost 5 bases, and 11 bases had no gene match. The CDR3 extends over 15 amino acids. From germline, CDR1 is MNHEY and CDR2 SVGAGI. The CDR3 spells CASSTYRQGWTEAFF. In DNA form, the CDR3 reads TGTGCCAGCAGTACATATCGACAGGGTTGGACTGAAGCTTTCTTT.

This sequence joins TRBV2 and TRBJ2-5; 9 bases fit TRBD2. The ends lost 7 bases at V and 5 bases at J; junction bases unmatched: 14. CDR1 SNHLY and CDR2 FYNNEI come from the germline V gene. This CDR3 has 16 residues. As DNA, the CDR3 is TGTGCCAGCACCCGAGCAGCGGGGGGTCGTGGGGAGACCCAGTACTTC. Amino acids: CASTRAAGGRGETQYF.

This clone was seen more than once but under ten times. V usage is TRBV7-2 and J usage is TRBJ1-2; 9 bases match TRBD1. Unmatched junction bases numbered 2, after V lost 4 bases and J lost 5 bases. The CDR3 extends over 13 amino acids. Germline lookup yields CDR1 SGHTA and CDR2 FQGNSA. The CDR3 region is CASSSGQGYGYTF. In nucleotides, the CDR3 is TGTGCCAGCAGCTCCGGACAGGGGTATGGCTACACCTTC.

This clone was seen only once. The V call is TRBV6-5, the J call TRBJ1-2, with D perhaps matching TRBD1 (5 bases). CDR3 size: 15 residues. In germline, CDR1 is MNHEY, CDR2 SVGAGI. Between the trimmed V and J ends, which lost 0 bases and 5 bases, there was a span of 13 bases. The chain's CDR3 is CASSYSGGFSYGYTF. CDR3 DNA sequence: TGTGCCAGCAGTTACTCCGGGGGTTTTAGTTATGGCTACACCTTC.

The genes are TRBV2 and TRBJ2-1, with D possibly TRBD2 on 5 matching bases. Germline V gene sequence: CDR1 SNHLY, CDR2 FYNNEI. V was shortened by 0 bases and J by 4 bases, with 13 bases between the two germline ends. The length of the CDR3 is 16 residues. The CDR3 spells CASSEASTGWYNEQFF. The CDR3 coding sequence is TGTGCCAGCAGTGAAGCATCCACGGGATGGTACAATGAGCAGTTCTTC.

The chain uses TRBV5-4 and TRBJ1-1; D is unresolved. Germline CDR1 and CDR2: SGHNT and YYREEE (reference sequence). Trimming shortened V by 4 bases and J by 3 bases, and 10 bases separated the two germline ends. The CDR3 is 13 amino acids. The CDR3 coding sequence is TGTGCCAGCAGCCCCTCGAGGGACACTGAAGCTTTCTTT. It yields the protein CASSPSRDTEAFF.

The J gene is TRBJ1-2, the V gene TRBV6-1; D is perhaps TRBD1 (6 bases). This CDR3 has 14 amino acids. V was pared by 0 bases and J by 7 bases, with 12 bases between. Germline CDR1 MNHNS, CDR2 SASEGT. The CDR3 sequence is CASSEARTAGGYTF. As DNA, the CDR3 is TGTGCCAGCAGTGAAGCACGGACAGCGGGTGGCTACACCTTC.